This TCR beta chain was obtained from a study of T cell repertoires in cytomegalovirus infection. Across the whole study: The public TCR beta signatures pointed to both CMV infection and matching HLA type.

TCRdb re-called the reads with MiXCR, one entry per CDR3 protein. The sample has around 300,000 distinct CDR3 sequences; under 25% are singletons. Concerning this clonotype itself: Antigen: not known.

This CDR3 is built from 13 residues. CDR1 is LNHNV, CDR2 YYDKDF, per germline (reference sequence). Trimming pared 3 bases from V and 4 bases from J, leaving 9 bases between. This chain joins TRBV15 and TRBJ1-2; the D is unclear. This TCR came from a human donor in good health (CMV status not recorded). Some clones in this sample may be carry-over from other donors' samples. Sample: cultured PBMCs, taken from culture after CMV antigen stimulation. CDR3 coding DNA: TGTGCCACCAGCAGGGACGGCCTCTATGGCTACACCTTC. It specifies CATSRDGLYGYTF.